The 24 T cell receptor beta chains in this list originate from one sample, sequenced in a study of T cells in localized non-small cell lung cancer. Clones were sequenced by immunoSEQ multiplex PCR, and TCRdb holds only the in-frame ones, with some missing. The table includes some 11,000 clones, 90% to 95% detected once. The specimen was peripheral blood, collected before any cancer treatment. Receptors originate from a male donor older than 55 with stage III lung adenocarcinoma.

The CDR3 nucleotides are TGTGCCTGCGGGGGACAGGGCGTCGGCACCGGGGAGCTGTTTTTT. It specifies CACGGQGVGTGELFF. The V call is TRBV2, the J call TRBJ2-2; TRBD1 matches 9 bases. Unmatched junction bases numbered 11, after V lost 11 bases and J lost 4 bases. The germline gives CDR1 SNHLY, CDR2 FYNNEI. CDR3 length equals 15 residues.

This sequence joins TRBV7-2 and TRBJ2-7; maybe TRBD2 (5 bases). CDR1 and CDR2 (germline): SGHTA, FQGNSA. The CDR3 contains 15 residues. Trimming cost V 0 bases and J 3 bases, with 12 bases left between them. In DNA, the CDR3 is TGTGCCAGCAGCTTAGCGGACGCCCGGGGCTACGAGCAGTACTTC. It translates to CASSLADARGYEQYF.

This clone was observed a handful of times. This sequence joins TRBV27 and TRBJ1-2; 8 bases map to TRBD1. V lost 6 bases, J lost 6 bases, and 15 bases stayed unmatched. The CDR3 has 16 amino acids. Germline assignment: CDR1 MNHEY and CDR2 SMNVEV (reference sequence). Here the CDR3 DNA reads TGTGCCAGCAGCCTAAGGACAGGGAAGAAGAAGGATGGCTACACCTTC. Amino acid sequence: CASSLRTGKKKDGYTF.

The chain recombines TRBV28 with TRBJ2-7; D is perhaps TRBD1 (6 bases). Germline-derived CDR1 and CDR2 are MDHEN and SYDVKM. The CDR3 has 16 amino acids. V dropped 4 bases and J dropped 3 bases, with 19 bases sitting between them. The CDR3 DNA follows: TGTGCCAGCAGTTCCCCCGAGGGGGTCGGAGACTACGAGCAGTACTTC. Residues: CASSSPEGVGDYEQYF.

The chain recombines TRBV7-6 with TRBJ1-3; tentative D call: TRBD1 (5 bases). The CDR3 length is 15 residues. Trimming took off 3 bases at V and 0 bases at J, with 9 bases between the two ends. The germline CDR1 and CDR2 sequences are SGHVS and FNYEAQ. The CDR3 loop is CASSFRGNSGNTIYF. CDR3 bases: TGTGCCAGCAGCTTCCGGGGGAACTCTGGAAACACCATATATTTT.

This clone was recorded only once. The J gene is TRBJ2-7, the V gene TRBV6-6; perhaps TRBD1 as D (6 bases). Germline loops: CDR1 MNHNY, CDR2 SVGAGI (reference sequence). CDR3 length: 14 amino acids. The V gene lost 1 base and the J gene lost 2 bases, with 9 bases spanning the gap. The CDR3 coding sequence is TGTGCCAGCAGTTACTTTGGGGGCCCCTACGAGCAGTACTTC. This codes for CASSYFGGPYEQYF.

V gene TRBV18 combines with J gene TRBJ2-2, with D perhaps being TRBD1 or TRBD2 (5 bases each). Germline V gene lookup returns CDR1 KGHSH and CDR2 LQKENI. The CDR3 spans 16 residues. Trimming pared 0 bases from V and 6 bases from J, leaving 14 bases between. DNA for the CDR3: TGTGCCAGCTCACCACCTCCAGGGAAGGGAGCCGGGGAGCTGTTTTTT. Translating gives CASSPPPGKGAGELFF. The entire variable domain, with the rest obtained from reference TRBV18 and TRBJ2-2, is as follows: NAGVMQNPRHLVRRRGQEARLRCSPMKGHSHVYWYRQLPEEGLKFMVYLQKENIIDESGMPKERFSAEFPKEGPSILRIQQVVRGDSAAYFCASSPPPGKGAGELFFGEGSRLTVL.

This chain connects TRBV27 to TRBJ1-2, with TRBD1 as a possible D gene (5 bases). Trimming took 6 bases from V and 5 from J, leaving 16 bases between them. The CDR3 is 14 amino acids. Germline CDR1 and CDR2: MNHEY and SMNVEV (reference sequence). This CDR3 is CASRLTQGLYGYTF. CDR3 nucleotides: TGTGCCAGCAGACTTACTCAGGGATTGTATGGCTACACCTTC.

J is TRBJ1-4 and V is TRBV6-6, with D perhaps TRBD1 (6 bases). The CDR3 covers 14 residues. Trimming removed 3 bases from V and 5 bases from J, with 10 bases in between. Germline V gives CDR1 MNHNY, CDR2 SVGAGI (reference sequence). Written as DNA, the CDR3 is TGTGCCAGCAGTTATTACGGACAGAATGAAAAACTGTTTTTT. Its translation: CASSYYGQNEKLFF.

This clone appeared once. The chain links TRBV5-1 to TRBJ2-1; D gene unclear. The CDR3 runs to 15 residues. Germline V gene data show CDR1 as SGHRS and CDR2 as YFSETQ. The V and J ends lost 3 bases and 5 bases respectively, with 15 bases between them. CDR3 coding DNA: TGCGCCAGCAGCTCCAGAAGGGCAACGGACAATGAGCAGTTCTTC. It is translated as CASSSRRATDNEQFF.

The chain is built from TRBV5-4 and TRBJ1-6; the D is unclear. The CDR3 covers 16 residues. With 4 bases removed from V and 7 bases from J, the gap between germline ends came to 18 bases. Germline lookup yields CDR1 SGHNT and CDR2 YYREEE (reference sequence). The CDR3 nucleotides read TGTGCCAGCAGCCCGGGAGGTGGGCAGCACAATTCACCCCTCCACTTT. This codes for CASSPGGGQHNSPLHF.

The V call is TRBV5-6, the J call TRBJ2-3, with 10 positions matching TRBD1. Trimming took 6 bases from V and 3 from J; bases not matched to a gene: 7. The CDR3 runs 15 residues. Per the germline V gene, CDR1 is SGHDT and CDR2 is YYEEEE. The CDR3 sequence: CASNGLGQGTDTQYF. The DNA of the CDR3 is TGTGCCAGCAACGGTTTGGGACAGGGGACAGATACGCAGTATTTT.

This clone was counted once. This chain links TRBV19 with TRBJ2-3, with a tentative D call TRBD2 (7 bases). The CDR3 spans 15 residues. The V gene's germline CDR1 is LNHDA and CDR2 SQIVND (reference sequence). Trimming stripped 8 bases from V and 4 bases from J, with 19 bases between. This chain's CDR3 is CASRASGGGADTQYF. CDR3 nucleotide sequence: TGTGCCAGTCGGGCTAGCGGAGGGGGGGCAGATACGCAGTATTTT.

The chain uses TRBV7-9 and TRBJ2-5; 10 nucleotides match TRBD2. The CDR3 has 17 residues. CDR1 SEHNR and CDR2 FQNEAQ come from the germline V gene (reference sequence). V lost 6 bases and J lost 7; bases outside the gene matches: 17. The CDR3 spells CASRPTGASGRDVTQYF. CDR3 in DNA: TGTGCCAGCAGACCAACGGGGGCTAGCGGGAGAGATGTGACCCAGTACTTC. Looking up the rest from reference TRBV7-9 and TRBJ2-5 gives the full variable domain: DTGVSQNPRHKITKRGQNVTFRCDPISEHNRLYWYRQTLGQGPEFLTYFQNEAQLEKSRLLSDRFSAERPKGSFSTLEIQRTEQGDSAMYLCASRPTGASGRDVTQYFGPGTRLLVL.

The chain recombines TRBV19 with TRBJ1-4, with D hard to call. V shed 7 bases and J shed 3 bases, with 15 bases lying between them. Germline V lookup: CDR1 LNHDA, CDR2 SQIVND (reference sequence). The CDR3 contains 15 residues. DNA for the CDR3: TGTGCCAGTACCTCCACCGGGCCATCTAATGAAAAACTGTTTTTT. Translation gives CASTSTGPSNEKLFF. The full variable domain, in which reference TRBV19 and TRBJ1-4 provide the parts outside the CDR3, is DGGITQSPKYLFRKEGQNVTLSCEQNLNHDAMYWYRQDPGQGLRLIYYSQIVNDFQKGDIAEGYSVSREKKESFPLTVTSAQKNPTAFYLCASTSTGPSNEKLFFGSGTQLSVL.

V is TRBV29-1 and J is TRBJ1-1; D unclear. The CDR3 totals 12 residues. Looked up from germline, CDR1 is SQVTM and CDR2 is ANQGSEA. Deletions cut 3 bases from V and 6 bases from J, with 11 bases between. In nucleotides, the CDR3 is TGCAGCGTTGATATTAGCTCCTCTGAAGCTTTCTTT. It specifies CSVDISSSEAFF.

The rearrangement links TRBV7-8 to TRBJ2-1, with TRBD2 matching over 12 bases. The CDR3 loop spans 17 amino acids. Germline CDR1 reads SGHVS; CDR2 reads FQNEAQ. V lost 1 base to trimming and J lost 4 bases; unmatched junction nucleotides: 5. The CDR3 here is CASSLEGTSGPYNEQFF. Here the CDR3 DNA reads TGTGCCAGCAGCTTAGAAGGGACTAGCGGGCCTTACAATGAGCAGTTCTTC.

The chain joins TRBV15 to TRBJ2-6; D remains unclear. The CDR3 has 15 amino acids. Germline V gene sequence: CDR1 LNHNV, CDR2 YYDKDF (reference sequence). Trimming stripped 0 bases from V and 7 bases from J, with 10 bases between. CDR3 DNA sequence: TGTGCCACCAGCAGAGAAGGTAAAGGAGCCAACGTCCTGACTTTC. This translates into CATSREGKGANVLTF.

Details on this clone: This CDR3 is also generated by other DNA sequences in the sample. The chain uses TRBV6-4 and TRBJ2-3, with D tentatively TRBD2 (5 bases). Trimming took 4 bases from V and 1 from J, leaving 12 bases between them. CDR3 length equals 15 residues. The germline V gene encodes CDR1 MRHNA and CDR2 SNTAGT. CDR3 in DNA: TGTGCCAGCAGTGTACGAGCGGAGGGCACAGATACGCAGTATTTT. This gives the protein CASSVRAEGTDTQYF.

The rearrangement uses TRBV25-1 and TRBJ2-1; D may correspond to TRBD1 or TRBD2 (5 bases each). The CDR3 consists of 14 residues. The germline V and J ends were trimmed by 7 bases and 4 bases, with 14 bases remaining between them. Looked up from germline, CDR1 is MGHDK and CDR2 is SYGVNS. The CDR3 region has the DNA TGTGCCAGCACAGGGACCAACGTTTACAATGAGCAGTTCTTC. Amino acid sequence: CASTGTNVYNEQFF.

The V call is TRBV7-2, the J call TRBJ1-6; D not resolved. V lost 5 bases and J 9 bases, leaving 11 bases between the germline ends. The CDR3 runs to 13 residues. CDR1 SGHTA and CDR2 FQGNSA come from the germline V gene. CDR3 sequence reads: CASSPPSRSPLHF. The CDR3 DNA sequence: TGTGCCAGCAGCCCCCCGAGCCGTTCACCCCTCCACTTT.

V is TRBV19 and J is TRBJ2-1, with 9 positions matching TRBD2. The V gene end was trimmed by 5 bases and the J gene end by 0 bases; junction bases not matched to a gene: 14. Germline CDR1 is LNHDA and CDR2 is SQIVND (reference sequence). The CDR3 has 19 amino acids. This chain's CDR3 is CASSGFLAGSVSSYNEQFF. The CDR3 coding sequence is TGTGCCAGTAGTGGATTCCTAGCGGGGTCAGTTAGCTCCTACAATGAGCAGTTCTTC. Using reference TRBV19 and TRBJ2-1 for the parts outside the CDR3, the full variable domain is DGGITQSPKYLFRKEGQNVTLSCEQNLNHDAMYWYRQDPGQGLRLIYYSQIVNDFQKGDIAEGYSVSREKKESFPLTVTSAQKNPTAFYLCASSGFLAGSVSSYNEQFFGPGTRLTVL.

This clone was recorded only once. This chain joins TRBV21-1 and TRBJ1-5. TRBV21-1 is listed as a pseudogene. CDR3 length: 12 residues. Here the CDR3 DNA reads TGTGCCAGCAGCAAAGTTGGGAAGCCCCAGCATTTT. As protein: CASSKVGKPQHF.

The rearrangement joins TRBV7-8 to TRBJ1-1; no definite D call. CDR1 and CDR2 (germline): SGHVS, FQNEAQ. V lost 2 bases and J lost 7, with 11 bases in between. The CDR3 has 13 residues. The CDR3 sequence: CASSLPGGYEAFF. The CDR3 region has the DNA TGTGCCAGCAGCTTACCCGGCGGCTATGAAGCTTTCTTT.